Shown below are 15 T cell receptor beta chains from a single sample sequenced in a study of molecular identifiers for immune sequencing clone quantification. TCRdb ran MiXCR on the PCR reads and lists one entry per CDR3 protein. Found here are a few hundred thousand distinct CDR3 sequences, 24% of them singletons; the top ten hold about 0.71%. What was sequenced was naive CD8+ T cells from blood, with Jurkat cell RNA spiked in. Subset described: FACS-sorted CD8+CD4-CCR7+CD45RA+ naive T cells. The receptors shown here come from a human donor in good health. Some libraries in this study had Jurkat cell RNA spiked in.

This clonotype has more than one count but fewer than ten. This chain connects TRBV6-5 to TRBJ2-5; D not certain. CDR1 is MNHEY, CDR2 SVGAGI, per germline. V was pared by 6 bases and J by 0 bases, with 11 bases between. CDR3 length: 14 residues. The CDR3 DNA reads TGTGCCAGCAGCGAAACAGCGTACCAAGAGACCCAGTACTTC. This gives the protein CASSETAYQETQYF.

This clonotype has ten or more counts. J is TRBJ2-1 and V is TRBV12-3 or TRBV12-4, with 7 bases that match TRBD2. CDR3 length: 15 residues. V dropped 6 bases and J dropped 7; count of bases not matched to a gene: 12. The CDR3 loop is CASRPPSGGDNEQFF. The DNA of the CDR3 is TGTGCCAGCAGGCCGCCTAGCGGAGGGGATAATGAGCAGTTCTTC.

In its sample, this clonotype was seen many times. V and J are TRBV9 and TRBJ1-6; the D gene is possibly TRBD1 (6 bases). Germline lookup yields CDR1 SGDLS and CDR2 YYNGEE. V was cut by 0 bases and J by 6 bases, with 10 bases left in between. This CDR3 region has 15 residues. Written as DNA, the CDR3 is TGTGCCAGCAGCGTAGCGGGGGCCACTAATTCACCCCTCCACTTT. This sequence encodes CASSVAGATNSPLHF. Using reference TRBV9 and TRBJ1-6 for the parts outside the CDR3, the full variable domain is DSGVTQTPKHLITATGQRVTLRCSPRSGDLSVYWYQQSLDQGLQFLIQYYNGEERAKGNILERFSAQQFPDLHSELNLSSLELGDSALYFCASSVAGATNSPLHFGNGTRLTVT.

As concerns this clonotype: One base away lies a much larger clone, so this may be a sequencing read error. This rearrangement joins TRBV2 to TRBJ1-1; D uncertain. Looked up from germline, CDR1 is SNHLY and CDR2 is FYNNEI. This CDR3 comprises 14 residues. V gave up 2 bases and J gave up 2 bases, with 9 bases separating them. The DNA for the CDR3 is TGTGCCAGCAGTGAAATGACCTTAAACACTGAAGCTTTCTTT. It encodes CASSEMTLNTEAFF.

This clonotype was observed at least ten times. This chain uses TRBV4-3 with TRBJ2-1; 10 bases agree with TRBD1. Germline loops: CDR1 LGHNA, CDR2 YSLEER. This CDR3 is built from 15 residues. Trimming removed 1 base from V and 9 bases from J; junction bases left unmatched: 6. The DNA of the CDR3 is TGCGCCAGCAGCCAAGCATCGACAGGGGGCAGTGAGCAGTTCTTC. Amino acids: CASSQASTGGSEQFF.

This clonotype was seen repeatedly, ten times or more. As DNA, the CDR3 is TGTGCCAGCAGTTTCGATCAGCCCCAGCATTTT. Translated: CASSFDQPQHF. The chain recombines TRBV28 with TRBJ1-5; D gene ambiguous. The V end was cut by 3 bases, the J end by 5 bases, with 2 bases between. Germline CDR1 MDHEN, CDR2 SYDVKM. The CDR3 extends over 11 amino acids. The full variable domain, completed using reference TRBV28 and TRBJ1-5, is DVKVTQSSRYLVKRTGEKVFLECVQDMDHENMFWYRQDPGLGLRLIYFSYDVKMKEKGDIPEGYSVSREKKERFSLILESASTNQTSMYLCASSFDQPQHFGDGTRLSIL.

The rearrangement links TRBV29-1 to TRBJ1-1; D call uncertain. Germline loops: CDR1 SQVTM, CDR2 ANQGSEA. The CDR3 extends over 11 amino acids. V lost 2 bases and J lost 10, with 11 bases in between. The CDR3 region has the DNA TGCAGCGTTGAATTGGGGATGGGAGCTTTCTTT. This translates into CSVELGMGAFF.

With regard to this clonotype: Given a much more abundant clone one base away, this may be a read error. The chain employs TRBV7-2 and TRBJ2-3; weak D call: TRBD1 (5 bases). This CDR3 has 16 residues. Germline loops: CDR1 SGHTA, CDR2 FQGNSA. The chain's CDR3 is CASRINGRVYTDTRYF. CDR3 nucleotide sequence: TGTGCCAGCAGGATCAACGGCAGGGTCTACACAGATACGCGGTATTTT.

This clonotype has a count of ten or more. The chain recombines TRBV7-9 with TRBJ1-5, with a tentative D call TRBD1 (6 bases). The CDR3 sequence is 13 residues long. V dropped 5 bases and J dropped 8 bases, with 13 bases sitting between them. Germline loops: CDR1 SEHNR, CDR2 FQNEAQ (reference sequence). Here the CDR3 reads CASSPSPGEPQHF. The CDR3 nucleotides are TGTGCCAGCAGCCCCAGCCCAGGGGAGCCCCAGCATTTT.

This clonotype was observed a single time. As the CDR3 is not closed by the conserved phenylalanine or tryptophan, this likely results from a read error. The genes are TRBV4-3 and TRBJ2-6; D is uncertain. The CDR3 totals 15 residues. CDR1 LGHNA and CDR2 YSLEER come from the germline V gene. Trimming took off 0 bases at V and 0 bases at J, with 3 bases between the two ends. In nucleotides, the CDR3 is TGCGCCAGCAGCCAAGACAGCTCTGGGGCCAACGTCCTGACTCTC. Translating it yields CASSQDSSGANVLTL.

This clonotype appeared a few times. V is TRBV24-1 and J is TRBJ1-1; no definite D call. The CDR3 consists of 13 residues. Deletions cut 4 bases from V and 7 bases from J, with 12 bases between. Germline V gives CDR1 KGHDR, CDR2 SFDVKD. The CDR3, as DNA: TGTGCCACCAGTGACTCCGACGGCGGTGAAGCTTTCTTT. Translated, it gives CATSDSDGGEAFF.

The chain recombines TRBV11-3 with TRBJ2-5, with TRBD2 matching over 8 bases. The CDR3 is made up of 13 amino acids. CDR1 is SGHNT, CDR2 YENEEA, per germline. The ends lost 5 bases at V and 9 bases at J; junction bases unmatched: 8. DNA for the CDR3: TGTGCCAGCAGCACGACTAGCGAGATTCCCCAGTACTTC. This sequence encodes CASSTTSEIPQYF.

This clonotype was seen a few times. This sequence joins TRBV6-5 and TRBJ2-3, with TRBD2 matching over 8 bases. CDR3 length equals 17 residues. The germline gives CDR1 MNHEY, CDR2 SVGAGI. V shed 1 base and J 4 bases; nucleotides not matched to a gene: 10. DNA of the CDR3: TGTGCCAGCAGTTACTATACTAGCGGAAACAGCCCAGATACGCAGTATTTT. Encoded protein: CASSYYTSGNSPDTQYF.

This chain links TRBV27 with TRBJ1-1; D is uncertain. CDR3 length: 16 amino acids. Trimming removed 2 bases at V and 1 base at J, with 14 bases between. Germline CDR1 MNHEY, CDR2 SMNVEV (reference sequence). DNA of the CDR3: TGTGCCAGCAGTTTAAACGTGGCAGGAGGGAACACTGAAGCTTTCTTT. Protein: CASSLNVAGGNTEAFF.

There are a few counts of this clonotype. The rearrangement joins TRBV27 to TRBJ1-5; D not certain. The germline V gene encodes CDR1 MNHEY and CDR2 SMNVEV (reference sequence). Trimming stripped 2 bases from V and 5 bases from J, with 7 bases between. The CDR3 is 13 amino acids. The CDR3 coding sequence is TGTGCCAGCAGTTTAGGACCCTATCAGCCCCAGCATTTT. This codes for CASSLGPYQPQHF.